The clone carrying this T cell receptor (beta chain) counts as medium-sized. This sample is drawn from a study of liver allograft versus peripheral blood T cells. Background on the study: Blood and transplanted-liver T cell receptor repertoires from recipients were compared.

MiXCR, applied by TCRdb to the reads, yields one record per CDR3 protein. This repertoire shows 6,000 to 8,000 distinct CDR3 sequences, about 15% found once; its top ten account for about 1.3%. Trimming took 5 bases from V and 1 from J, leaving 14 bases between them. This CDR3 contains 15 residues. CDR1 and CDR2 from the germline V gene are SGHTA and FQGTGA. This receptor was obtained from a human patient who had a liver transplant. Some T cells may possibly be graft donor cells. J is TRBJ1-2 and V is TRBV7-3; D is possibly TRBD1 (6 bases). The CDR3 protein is CASSLAGDGNYGYTF. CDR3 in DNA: TGTGCCAGCAGCCTAGCAGGGGATGGTAACTATGGCTACACCTTC.